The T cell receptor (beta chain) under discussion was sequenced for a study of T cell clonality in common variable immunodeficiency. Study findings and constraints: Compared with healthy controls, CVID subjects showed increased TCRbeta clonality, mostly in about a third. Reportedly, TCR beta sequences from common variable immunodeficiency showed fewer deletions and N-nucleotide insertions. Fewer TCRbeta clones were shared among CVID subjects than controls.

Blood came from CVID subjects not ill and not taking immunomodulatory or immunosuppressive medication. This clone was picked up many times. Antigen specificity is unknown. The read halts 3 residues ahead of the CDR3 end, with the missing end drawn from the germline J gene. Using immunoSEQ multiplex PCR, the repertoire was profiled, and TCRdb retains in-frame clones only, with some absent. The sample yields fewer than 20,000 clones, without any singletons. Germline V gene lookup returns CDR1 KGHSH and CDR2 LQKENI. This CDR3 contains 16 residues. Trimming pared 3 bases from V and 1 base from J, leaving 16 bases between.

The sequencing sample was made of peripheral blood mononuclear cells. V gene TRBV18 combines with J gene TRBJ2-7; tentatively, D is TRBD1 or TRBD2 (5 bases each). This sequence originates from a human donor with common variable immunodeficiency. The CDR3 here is CASSPIRQGVSYEQYF. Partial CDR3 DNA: TGTGCCAGCTCACCCATTCGGCAGGGAGTGTCCTACGAG.